Each of the 23 T cell receptor beta chains below was sequenced from the same sample in a study of CD8+CD57+ T cells in acquired aplastic anemia. The use of genomic DNA as template underpinned the TCR beta VDJ and CDR3 profiling. TCRdb reprocessed the reads via MiXCR and lists one record per CDR3 protein. The top ten clones hold around 1.1% of a sample with about 200,000 distinct CDR3 sequences, about 37% of them seen once. The sample was sorted CD4+, CD8+, or CD8+CD57+ T cells (not recorded which) from PBMCs. The receptors were sampled from a human donor in good health, serving as a control.

The chain uses TRBV2 and TRBJ1-1; tentatively, D is TRBD1 (6 bases). In germline, CDR1 is SNHLY, CDR2 FYNNEI. This CDR3 spans 13 amino acids. V gave up 2 bases and J gave up 6 bases, with 10 bases separating them. CDR3 loop: CASSETGGAEAFF. In DNA form, the CDR3 reads TGTGCCAGCAGTGAAACGGGGGGCGCTGAAGCTTTCTTT.

The J gene is TRBJ1-3, the V gene TRBV15; possible D gene TRBD1, 6 bases. The germline V gene encodes CDR1 LNHNV and CDR2 YYDKDF (reference sequence). Trimming stripped 2 bases from V and 4 bases from J, with 9 bases between. The CDR3 contains 14 residues. The CDR3 loop is CATSRSRGGNTIYF. CDR3 bases: TGTGCCACCAGCAGATCAAGGGGGGGAAACACCATATATTTT.

The chain has TRBV3-1 and TRBJ2-1; 11 bases map to TRBD2. This CDR3 comprises 17 residues. From germline, CDR1 is LGHDT and CDR2 YNNKEL (reference sequence). The trim removed 4 bases at V and 1 base at J, leaving 6 bases unmatched. CDR3 protein: CASSRPLAGGSYNEQFF. CDR3 nucleotide sequence: TGTGCCAGCAGCCGGCCGCTAGCGGGAGGATCCTACAATGAGCAGTTCTTC.

J is TRBJ2-1 and V is TRBV20-1, with 8 positions matching TRBD1. The CDR3 totals 18 residues. The V and J ends lost 3 bases and 0 bases, in that order; junction bases with no gene match: 13. Germline lookup yields CDR1 DFQATT and CDR2 SNEGSKA (reference sequence). In DNA form, the CDR3 reads TGCAGTGCTAGGGTAACTAGCCCTCAGGGGGCCTCCTACAATGAGCAGTTCTTC. Protein: CSARVTSPQGASYNEQFF.

This clonotype was picked up a small number of times. Because it lacks the conserved phenylalanine or tryptophan at the end, this CDR3 is likely a read error. This chain joins TRBV7-2 and TRBJ1-5; 7 bases line up with TRBD1. The CDR3 covers 13 residues. Trimming took 5 bases from V and 4 from J; bases not matched to a gene: 2. CDR1 is SGHTA, CDR2 FQGNSA, per germline. CDR3 sequence (DNA): TGTGCCAGCAGCCGACAGGGTAATCAGCCCCAGCATTCT. Translating gives CASSRQGNQPQHS.

The CDR3 DNA follows: TGCAGTGCTAGAGATCTCCGGGTCGGCCACGAGCAGTACTTC. This codes for CSARDLRVGHEQYF. This chain uses TRBV20-1 with TRBJ2-7; D is undetermined. CDR3 length equals 14 residues. Germline V CDR1 and CDR2: DFQATT, SNEGSKA (reference sequence). Deletions cut 0 bases from V and 5 bases from J, with 14 bases between.

To note about this clonotype: A much larger clone is a single base away; this may be a read error. The CDR3: CASSFGKSLANYGYTF. Written as DNA, the CDR3 is TGTGCCAGCAGCTTTGGCAAGAGTTTAGCTAACTATGGCTACACCTTC. The chain recombines TRBV11-1 with TRBJ1-2; unclear D gene. The V end lost 3 bases, the J end lost 0 bases, and 14 bases lay between the germline ends. This CDR3 is 16 amino acids long. Germline assignment: CDR1 SGHAT and CDR2 FQDESV (reference sequence). Based on the CDR3 plus reference TRBV11-1 and TRBJ1-2, the full variable domain is EAEVAQSPRYKITEKSQAVAFWCDPISGHATLYWYRQILGQGPELLVQFQDESVVDDSQLPKDRFSAERLKGVDSTLKIQPAELGDSAMYLCASSFGKSLANYGYTFGSGTRLTVV.

A word on this clonotype: A single base separates this from a much larger clone, so it may be a read error. CDR3 residues: CASSGGGHFTDTRYF. Written as DNA, the CDR3 is TGTGCCAGCAGCGGGGGGGGCCATTTCACAGATACGCGGTATTTT. This chain connects TRBV9 to TRBJ2-3; perhaps TRBD2 as D (7 bases). The CDR3 is 15 amino acids. Germline V lookup: CDR1 SGDLS, CDR2 YYNGEE.

The chain is built from TRBV7-6 and TRBJ2-5, with a tentative D call TRBD2 (6 bases). V lost 5 bases, J lost 4 bases, and 20 bases lay in between. This CDR3 is 16 amino acids long. Germline-derived CDR1 and CDR2 are SGHVS and FNYEAQ. The CDR3 protein is CASSQRGKASRETQYF. Here the CDR3 DNA reads TGTGCCAGCAGCCAACGGGGGAAGGCTTCGCGAGAGACCCAGTACTTC.

This clonotype was seen at least ten times. This chain connects TRBV24-1 to TRBJ2-1; the D gene is possibly TRBD2 (6 bases). Per germline, CDR1 KGHDR and CDR2 SFDVKD. The CDR3 is 18 residues long. Trimming removed 6 bases at V and 2 bases at J, with 22 bases between. The CDR3 nucleotides are TGTGCCACCAGTATAACCTCAGCGGGCCTAGGACCCTACAATGAGCAGTTCTTC. Protein: CATSITSAGLGPYNEQFF.

The table lists this clonotype with many counts. The chain joins TRBV20-1 to TRBJ1-4, with 7 bases matching TRBD1. The germline V gene has CDR1 DFQATT and CDR2 SNEGSKA (reference sequence). The V and J ends lost 0 bases and 6 bases, in that order; junction bases with no gene match: 4. The CDR3 covers 14 residues. DNA of the CDR3: TGCAGTGCTAGAGATGTCCAGGGGGATGAAAAACTGTTTTTT. Protein product: CSARDVQGDEKLFF.

This clonotype occurred many times. J is TRBJ1-6 and V is TRBV28, with a weak D call TRBD1 (5 bases). V was cut by 5 bases and J by 7 bases, with 12 bases left in between. CDR3 length equals 14 residues. In germline, CDR1 is MDHEN, CDR2 SYDVKM. DNA for the CDR3: TGTGCCAGCAGTGCCGGGGGTAAGAATTCACCCCTCCACTTT. As protein: CASSAGGKNSPLHF.

This clonotype was seen many times. The chain recombines TRBV20-1 with TRBJ1-1; D is ambiguous. Deletions cut 0 bases from V and 5 bases from J, with 10 bases between. This CDR3 has 13 amino acids. Germline CDR1 DFQATT, CDR2 SNEGSKA (reference sequence). The CDR3 region is CSARDWGWTEAFF. The CDR3 region has the DNA TGCAGTGCTAGAGATTGGGGTTGGACTGAAGCTTTCTTT.

This clonotype has ten or more counts. The chain employs TRBV20-1 and TRBJ2-7; the D gene is possibly TRBD1 (6 bases). V shed 0 bases and J shed 1 base, with 13 bases lying between them. The CDR3 loop spans 15 amino acids. From germline, CDR1 is DFQATT and CDR2 SNEGSKA (reference sequence). CDR3 nucleotides: TGCAGTGCTAGAGATCCCGTACAGGGATCCTACGAGCAGTACTTC. It specifies CSARDPVQGSYEQYF.

This clonotype appeared many times. The rearrangement uses TRBV2 and TRBJ2-5; D may be TRBD2 (6 bases). Germline-derived CDR1 and CDR2 are SNHLY and FYNNEI. The CDR3 has 12 amino acids. With 6 bases removed from V and 7 bases from J, the gap between germline ends came to 12 bases. The CDR3 DNA is TGTGCCAGCAGGGAGGGTAGTAGGACCCAGTACTTC. Translated: CASREGSRTQYF.

The CDR3 sequence is CAISDMDRNTEAFF. The CDR3, as DNA: TGTGCCATCAGTGATATGGACAGGAACACTGAAGCTTTCTTT. V is TRBV10-3 and J is TRBJ1-1; D may be TRBD1 (6 bases). The CDR3 is 14 amino acids. Germline V gene lookup returns CDR1 ENHRY and CDR2 SYGVKD. V was clipped by 3 bases and J by 1 base, with 9 bases between them.

The V gene is TRBV15, the J gene TRBJ2-2; D may correspond to TRBD1 or TRBD2 (6 bases each). V gave up 0 bases and J gave up 3 bases, with 8 bases separating them. CDR1 and CDR2 from the germline V gene are LNHNV and YYDKDF (reference sequence). This CDR3 contains 15 residues. The chain's CDR3 is CATSRERGDTGELFF. The CDR3 region has the DNA TGTGCCACCAGCAGAGAAAGGGGGGACACCGGGGAGCTGTTTTTT.

This clonotype was recorded many times. The gene calls are TRBV9 and TRBJ2-1; 7 bases agree with TRBD2. Germline values: CDR1 SGDLS, CDR2 YYNGEE. The CDR3 consists of 15 residues. Germline trimming cut 1 base from V and 9 bases from J; bases unmatched to any gene: 10. The CDR3 nucleotides are TGTGCCAGCAGCGTATCTTCGGTGGGAGGGAGTGAGCAGTTCTTC. Amino acids: CASSVSSVGGSEQFF.

The chain is built from TRBV14 and TRBJ2-1, with D uncertain. The CDR3 consists of 15 residues. Germline loops: CDR1 SGHDN, CDR2 FVKESK. The V gene lost 3 bases and the J gene lost 3 bases, with 12 bases spanning the gap. CDR3 sequence (DNA): TGTGCCAGCAGCCACATTGAGACTTACTACAATGAGCAGTTCTTC. Residues: CASSHIETYYNEQFF.

The chain carries TRBV6-1 and TRBJ2-1; D may be TRBD1 or TRBD2 (5 bases each). Trimming stripped 5 bases from V and 7 bases from J, with 21 bases between. Germline CDR1 reads MNHNS; CDR2 reads SASEGT. The CDR3 covers 16 residues. The CDR3 nucleotides are TGTGCCAGCAGTCCCCACGAGGGACGGCCTCAAAATGAGCAGTTCTTC. It specifies CASSPHEGRPQNEQFF.

The chain carries TRBV9 and TRBJ2-7; a possible D gene is TRBD1 (6 bases). Germline lookup yields CDR1 SGDLS and CDR2 YYNGEE. The length of the CDR3 is 12 residues. Trimming stripped 4 bases from V and 5 bases from J, with 10 bases between. CDR3 residues: CASSLGGHEQYF. The CDR3 region has the DNA TGTGCCAGCAGCCTAGGGGGACACGAGCAGTACTTC. The variable domain in full, completed from reference TRBV9 and TRBJ2-7, reads DSGVTQTPKHLITATGQRVTLRCSPRSGDLSVYWYQQSLDQGLQFLIQYYNGEERAKGNILERFSAQQFPDLHSELNLSSLELGDSALYFCASSLGGHEQYFGPGTRLTVT.

With regard to this clonotype: One end of the junction does not line up with germline, which may come from a read error. The chain employs TRBV10-1 and TRBJ1-1; no clear D gene. Germline CDR1 reads WNHNN; CDR2 reads SYGVQD (reference sequence). This CDR3 is 13 amino acids long. This chain's CDR3 is CASFSLKNTEAFF. CDR3 DNA sequence: TGTGCCAGCTTCAGCTTGAAGAACACTGAAGCTTTCTTT.

This clonotype has a count of ten or more. As DNA, the CDR3 is TGTGCCAGTAGAGAGACAGGCCGAGGCACCGGGGAGCTGTTTTTT. Its translation: CASRETGRGTGELFF. This chain joins TRBV19 and TRBJ2-2; D may be TRBD1 (6 bases). Germline assignment: CDR1 LNHDA and CDR2 SQIVND (reference sequence). With 6 bases removed from V and 4 bases from J, the gap between germline ends came to 15 bases. This CDR3 region has 15 residues. The whole variable domain, filled in from reference TRBV19 and TRBJ2-2, reads DGGITQSPKYLFRKEGQNVTLSCEQNLNHDAMYWYRQDPGQGLRLIYYSQIVNDFQKGDIAEGYSVSREKKESFPLTVTSAQKNPTAFYLCASRETGRGTGELFFGEGSRLTVL.